What follows are 30 T cell receptor beta chains derived from one specimen sequenced in a study of response to subunit inactivated influenza vaccine. MiXCR was run by TCRdb on the RT-PCR reads, yielding one entry per CDR3 protein. The profile covers 530,000 or so distinct CDR3 sequences, with roughly 10% appearing a single time and 10% taken by the ten largest. Sequences were derived from PBMCs from blood, sampled on the day of vaccination. These receptors were collected from a man between 45 and 60 years old who received an inactivated influenza vaccine.

The chain joins TRBV12-3 or TRBV12-4 to TRBJ2-7; tentative D call: TRBD1 (6 bases). Trimming stripped 4 bases from V and 2 bases from J, with 12 bases between. The length of the CDR3 is 14 residues. CDR3: CASSSPPGAYEQYF. Here the CDR3 DNA reads TGTGCCAGCAGTTCCCCCCCAGGGGCCTACGAGCAGTACTTC.

The V and J genes are TRBV10-3 and TRBJ2-7; D is perhaps TRBD2 (6 bases). The CDR3 covers 13 residues. V was shortened by 4 bases and J by 3 bases, with 10 bases between the two germline ends. The germline gives CDR1 ENHRY, CDR2 SYGVKD. The CDR3 sequence: CAISALAGYEQYF. The CDR3 DNA follows: TGTGCCATCAGTGCACTAGCAGGCTACGAGCAGTACTTC.

This clonotype was counted a few times. CDR3 loop: CASKASLNTEAFF. The CDR3 bases are TGTGCCAGCAAAGCGTCACTGAACACTGAAGCTTTCTTT. This chain links TRBV6-1 with TRBJ1-1; D not resolved. The ends were cut back, 7 bases at V and 0 bases at J, with 9 bases in the middle. The CDR3 runs to 13 residues. Per germline, CDR1 MNHNS and CDR2 SASEGT.

The genes are TRBV15 and TRBJ2-2, with D perhaps matching TRBD1 (6 bases). This CDR3 region has 15 residues. V dropped 4 bases and J dropped 1 base, with 10 bases sitting between them. The germline gives CDR1 LNHNV, CDR2 YYDKDF (reference sequence). The CDR3 loop reads CATSNGRGNTGELFF. Here the CDR3 DNA reads TGTGCCACCAGCAATGGCAGGGGGAACACCGGGGAGCTGTTTTTT.

This clonotype was observed many times. The V call is TRBV10-3, the J call TRBJ2-3, with 10 positions matching TRBD2. Looked up from germline, CDR1 is ENHRY and CDR2 is SYGVKD. There are 16 residues in the CDR3. Trimming cost V 4 bases and J 1 base; bases outside gene matches: 5. The CDR3 DNA is TGTGCCATCAGTGGCCTAGCGGGAGACGGCACAGATACGCAGTATTTT. Protein product: CAISGLAGDGTDTQYF.

This clonotype was seen more than once but under ten times. In nucleotides, the CDR3 is TGTGCCAGCAGCATAACAGGGTTGAGCACTGAAGCTTTCTTT. Amino acids: CASSITGLSTEAFF. V and J are TRBV7-8 and TRBJ1-1; D may be TRBD1 (6 bases). Germline loops: CDR1 SGHVS, CDR2 FQNEAQ. The CDR3 is 14 residues long. V was trimmed by 5 bases and J by 4 bases, leaving 14 bases between them.

V usage is TRBV6-1 and J usage is TRBJ2-1; 9 bases match TRBD2. The germline V gene has CDR1 MNHNS and CDR2 SASEGT. The CDR3 spans 17 residues. V lost 2 bases to trimming and J lost 4 bases; unmatched junction nucleotides: 9. CDR3 in amino acids: CASSENIGAGGYNEQFF. The CDR3, as DNA: TGTGCCAGCAGTGAAAATATAGGGGCGGGGGGGTACAATGAGCAGTTCTTC.

This clonotype turned up a few times. One end of the junction does not line up with germline, which may come from a read error. The V gene is TRBV7-2, the J gene TRBJ2-1, with 12 nucleotides matching TRBD2. The CDR3 spans 16 residues. Germline V lookup: CDR1 SGHTA, CDR2 FQGNSA. CDR3 in amino acids: CASILMGLAGYNEQFF. CDR3 bases: TGTGCCAGCATCTTAATGGGACTAGCGGGTTACAATGAGCAGTTCTTC. Variable domain in full (rest from reference TRBV7-2 and TRBJ2-1): GAGVSQSPSNKVTEKGKDVELRCDPISGHTALYWYRQSLGQGLEFLIYFQGNSAPDKSGLPSDRFSAERTGGSVSTLTIQRTQQEDSAVYLCASILMGLAGYNEQFFGPGTRLTVL.

The chain couples TRBV5-6 to TRBJ2-7; 13 bases fit TRBD2. CDR3 length equals 17 residues. Unmatched junction bases numbered 13, after V lost 4 bases and J lost 6 bases. Germline-derived CDR1 and CDR2 are SGHDT and YYEEEE. The CDR3 is CASSAFGTSGNKFEQYF. In nucleotides, the CDR3 is TGTGCCAGCAGCGCGTTCGGGACTAGCGGGAACAAGTTCGAGCAGTACTTC.

This clonotype was observed a few times. The chain couples TRBV5-1 to TRBJ2-1; D call uncertain. The V end was cut by 0 bases, the J end by 9 bases, with 10 bases between. Germline CDR1 is SGHRS and CDR2 is YFSETQ. This CDR3 has 13 amino acids. CDR3 sequence (DNA): TGCGCCAGCAGCTTGGCCTCAACGGGTGAGCAGTTCTTC. Translated: CASSLASTGEQFF.

The table lists this clonotype with many counts. This sequence joins TRBV28 and TRBJ2-1, with D uncertain. The CDR3 loop spans 16 amino acids. V was shortened by 5 bases and J by 1 base, with 15 bases between the two germline ends. Germline CDR1 and CDR2: MDHEN and SYDVKM. CDR3 amino acids: CASSLTVFGSYNEQFF. CDR3 sequence (DNA): TGTGCCAGCAGTCTCACAGTCTTTGGGTCCTACAATGAGCAGTTCTTC.

The V and J genes are TRBV27 and TRBJ2-3, with a weak D call TRBD2 (5 bases). The germline V gene encodes CDR1 MNHEY and CDR2 SMNVEV (reference sequence). V lost 5 bases to trimming and J lost 3 bases, with 15 bases between them. CDR3 length: 15 residues. For the CDR3, the DNA is TGTGCCAGCAGTCCAAACTTAGGAGGTACAGATACGCAGTATTTT. It specifies CASSPNLGGTDTQYF.

This clonotype appeared a few times. The chain couples TRBV3-1 to TRBJ2-6; 9 bases map to TRBD1. The CDR3 sequence is 17 residues long. J gave up 2 bases and V 1 base, and 3 bases lay outside the gene matches. The germline gives CDR1 LGHDT, CDR2 YNNKEL (reference sequence). In DNA form, the CDR3 reads TGTGCCAGCAGCCAAGGGACAGGGGTTGCTGGGGCCAACGTCCTGACTTTC. Translated, it gives CASSQGTGVAGANVLTF.

V usage is TRBV5-6 and J usage is TRBJ2-5; weak D call: TRBD2 (6 bases). This CDR3 has 14 residues. Germline loops: CDR1 SGHDT, CDR2 YYEEEE. The germline V and J ends were trimmed by 4 bases and 3 bases, with 13 bases remaining between them. The CDR3 DNA reads TGTGCCAGCAGCCCGGCGGGGTCTAAAGAGACCCAGTACTTC. Translating gives CASSPAGSKETQYF.

This clonotype has a count of ten or more. V and J are TRBV12-3 or TRBV12-4 and TRBJ2-7; D not resolved. Trimming took 6 bases from V and 0 from J, leaving 12 bases between them. The CDR3 covers 14 residues. As DNA, the CDR3 is TGTGCCAGCAGAAAGACGGGCACCTCCTACGAGCAGTACTTC. Encoded protein: CASRKTGTSYEQYF.

The rearrangement joins TRBV11-1 to TRBJ2-1, with no clear D. The germline gives CDR1 SGHAT, CDR2 FQDESV (reference sequence). V dropped 1 base and J dropped 7 bases, with 8 bases sitting between them. This CDR3 has 13 residues. The CDR3 is CASSLVTRNEQFF. The CDR3, as DNA: TGTGCCAGCAGCTTAGTGACGCGGAATGAGCAGTTCTTC. Full variable domain (outside the CDR3, taken from reference TRBV11-1 and TRBJ2-1): EAEVAQSPRYKITEKSQAVAFWCDPISGHATLYWYRQILGQGPELLVQFQDESVVDDSQLPKDRFSAERLKGVDSTLKIQPAELGDSAMYLCASSLVTRNEQFFGPGTRLTVL.

This clonotype was counted a few times. This sequence joins TRBV28 and TRBJ2-4; D gene unclear. From germline, CDR1 is MDHEN and CDR2 SYDVKM. V lost 3 bases, J lost 4 bases, and 4 bases lay in between. This CDR3 has 12 amino acids. In nucleotides, the CDR3 is TGTGCCAGCAGTTTCAATAAAAACATTCAGTACTTC. Translated, it gives CASSFNKNIQYF.

The V and J genes are TRBV20-1 and TRBJ2-6; D not resolved. The germline gives CDR1 DFQATT, CDR2 SNEGSKA (reference sequence). The V gene lost 1 base and the J gene lost 0 bases, with 4 bases spanning the gap. CDR3 size: 14 residues. The CDR3 region is CSARVYSGANVLTF. DNA for the CDR3: TGCAGTGCTAGAGTTTACTCTGGGGCCAACGTCCTGACTTTC.

Only a few counts were recorded for this clonotype. This sequence joins TRBV2 and TRBJ2-2, with D uncertain. The CDR3 length is 14 residues. Germline V gives CDR1 SNHLY, CDR2 FYNNEI. V was clipped by 3 bases and J by 4 bases, with 9 bases between them. CDR3 coding DNA: TGTGCCAGCAGTGAGAGCAGAACCACCGGGGAGCTGTTTTTT. Protein sequence: CASSESRTTGELFF.

This clonotype was recorded at least ten times. The chain has TRBV12-3 or TRBV12-4 and TRBJ2-7; 7 nucleotides align to TRBD2. There are 15 residues in the CDR3. The J segment lost 1 base and the V segment lost 0 bases, leaving 3 bases of the junction unmatched. As DNA, the CDR3 is TGTGCCAGCAGTTTAGCCGGGACTAATTCCTACGAGCAGTACTTC. Its protein is CASSLAGTNSYEQYF.

V usage is TRBV2 and J usage is TRBJ1-1; D gene uncertain. V lost 7 bases, J lost 1 base, and 19 bases lay in between. CDR3 length: 16 amino acids. Germline loops: CDR1 SNHLY, CDR2 FYNNEI. CDR3 nucleotide sequence: TGTGCCAGCACCCCCCGGGTCCCCTCGTCGAACACTGAAGCTTTCTTT. Protein product: CASTPRVPSSNTEAFF. Looking up the rest from reference TRBV2 and TRBJ1-1 gives the full variable domain: EPEVTQTPSHQVTQMGQEVILRCVPISNHLYFYWYRQILGQKVEFLVSFYNNEISEKSEIFDDQFSVERPDGSNFTLKIRSTKLEDSAMYFCASTPRVPSSNTEAFFGQGTRLTVV.

This clonotype was seen at least ten times. This chain connects TRBV7-2 to TRBJ1-2, with D tentatively TRBD1 (5 bases). The CDR3 is 15 residues long. V was cut by 5 bases and J by 5 bases, with 18 bases left in between. The germline V gene has CDR1 SGHTA and CDR2 FQGNSA. The CDR3 sequence: CASSPGGGALYGYTF. CDR3 DNA sequence: TGTGCCAGCAGCCCCGGGGGAGGGGCTCTATATGGCTACACCTTC.

This clonotype was recorded a few times. The V and J genes are TRBV4-3 and TRBJ2-7, with 9 bases identical to TRBD2. CDR1 is LGHNA, CDR2 YSLEER, per germline. J was trimmed by 6 bases and V by 5 bases; bases with no gene match: 11. This CDR3 has 15 residues. DNA of the CDR3: TGCGCCAGCAGCTCACTTAGCGGGGGTGGGACCGAGCAGTACTTC. Translated: CASSSLSGGGTEQYF.

The chain is built from TRBV2 and TRBJ2-1; 9 bases match TRBD2. The CDR3 has 11 amino acids. Per germline, CDR1 SNHLY and CDR2 FYNNEI. With 6 bases clipped from V and 13 bases from J, the junction kept 4 bases outside the gene matches. CDR3 in amino acids: CASSLAGFQFF. The CDR3 bases are TGTGCCAGCAGCCTAGCGGGGTTTCAGTTCTTC. Drawing the rest from reference TRBV2 and TRBJ2-1, the complete variable domain is EPEVTQTPSHQVTQMGQEVILRCVPISNHLYFYWYRQILGQKVEFLVSFYNNEISEKSEIFDDQFSVERPDGSNFTLKIRSTKLEDSAMYFCASSLAGFQFFGPGTRLTVL.

This clonotype was detected only a few times. This rearrangement joins TRBV9 to TRBJ2-5, with 7 bases fitting TRBD1. The CDR3 is 16 amino acids. The V gene's germline CDR1 is SGDLS and CDR2 YYNGEE. The J segment lost 2 bases and the V segment lost 4 bases, leaving 11 bases of the junction unmatched. The chain's CDR3 is CASSSRQGTNQETQYF. Here the CDR3 DNA reads TGTGCCAGCAGCTCCAGACAGGGAACTAATCAAGAGACCCAGTACTTC.

This clonotype was counted between two and nine times. The chain uses TRBV29-1 and TRBJ2-1; D is ambiguous. V was pared by 5 bases and J by 5 bases, with 7 bases between. The CDR3 covers 11 residues. Germline values: CDR1 SQVTM, CDR2 ANQGSEA. CDR3 residues: CSVPDDNEQFF. The CDR3 nucleotides read TGCAGCGTTCCGGACGACAATGAGCAGTTCTTC.

Written as DNA, the CDR3 is TGCAGTGCCACGGTACCGGGAGGGGTAACAGATACGCAGTATTTT. It specifies CSATVPGGVTDTQYF. The chain uses TRBV20-1 and TRBJ2-3; 8 positions agree with TRBD2. Trimming at V came to 6 bases and at J to 3 bases, leaving 11 bases not matched to a gene. CDR1 is DFQATT, CDR2 SNEGSKA, per germline (reference sequence). This CDR3 region has 15 residues.

The chain joins TRBV7-2 to TRBJ2-7; 10 positions agree with TRBD1. This CDR3 is 15 amino acids long. Per the germline V gene, CDR1 is SGHTA and CDR2 is FQGNSA. Trimming took 6 bases from V and 2 from J; bases not matched to a gene: 7. CDR3 sequence: CASRADRGPPYEQYF. CDR3 coding DNA: TGTGCCAGCAGAGCCGACAGGGGGCCTCCCTACGAGCAGTACTTC.

In this sample, this clonotype turned up a few times. The chain combines TRBV10-3 with TRBJ1-5, with D perhaps TRBD1 (5 bases). This CDR3 is 15 amino acids long. In germline, CDR1 is ENHRY, CDR2 SYGVKD. V gave up 0 bases and J gave up 0 bases, with 6 bases separating them. CDR3 sequence reads: CAISESGLSNQPQHF. CDR3 bases: TGTGCCATCAGTGAGTCGGGACTTAGCAATCAGCCCCAGCATTTT.

This clonotype occurred a few times. V usage is TRBV10-3 and J usage is TRBJ2-7, with TRBD1 matching over 7 bases. Unmatched junction bases numbered 13, after V lost 8 bases and J lost 3 bases. The CDR3 consists of 15 residues. CDR1 is ENHRY and CDR2 is SYGVKD in the germline V gene. CDR3 region: CAIAQSGTAIYEQYF. The CDR3 region has the DNA TGTGCCATCGCCCAGTCCGGGACAGCCATCTACGAGCAGTACTTC.